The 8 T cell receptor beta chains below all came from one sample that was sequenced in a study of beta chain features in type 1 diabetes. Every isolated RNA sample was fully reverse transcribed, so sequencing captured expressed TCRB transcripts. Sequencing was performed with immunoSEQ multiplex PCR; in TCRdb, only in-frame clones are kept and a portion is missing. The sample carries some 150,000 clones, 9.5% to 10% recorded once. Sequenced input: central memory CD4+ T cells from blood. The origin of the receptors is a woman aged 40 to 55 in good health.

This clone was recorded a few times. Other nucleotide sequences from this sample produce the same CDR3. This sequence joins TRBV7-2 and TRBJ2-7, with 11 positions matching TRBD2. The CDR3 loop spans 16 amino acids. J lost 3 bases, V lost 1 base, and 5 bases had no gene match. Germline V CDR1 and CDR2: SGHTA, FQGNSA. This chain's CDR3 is CASSLEGTSGSYEQYF. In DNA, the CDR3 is TGTGCCAGCAGCTTAGAGGGGACTAGCGGAAGCTACGAGCAGTACTTC.

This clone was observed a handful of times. The CDR3 loop reads CASSLLGPGSDEQYF. In DNA, the CDR3 is TGTGCCAGCAGCTTGTTAGGACCGGGTAGCGACGAGCAGTACTTC. The chain joins TRBV5-6 to TRBJ2-7; maybe TRBD2 (5 bases). The CDR3 covers 15 residues. V was pared by 1 base and J by 5 bases, with 16 bases between. Germline CDR1 SGHDT, CDR2 YYEEEE.

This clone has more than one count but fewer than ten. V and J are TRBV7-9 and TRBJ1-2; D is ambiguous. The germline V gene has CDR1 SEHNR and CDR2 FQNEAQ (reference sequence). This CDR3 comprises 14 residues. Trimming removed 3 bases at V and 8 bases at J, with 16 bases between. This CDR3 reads CASSFSGANYGYTF. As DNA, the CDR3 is TGTGCCAGCAGCTTTTCGGGTGCCAATTACGGCTACACCTTC.

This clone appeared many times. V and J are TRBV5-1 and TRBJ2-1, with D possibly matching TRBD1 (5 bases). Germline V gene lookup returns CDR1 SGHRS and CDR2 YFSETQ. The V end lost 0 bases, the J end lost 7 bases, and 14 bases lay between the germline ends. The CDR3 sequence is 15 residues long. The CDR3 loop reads CASSLEVGKGNEQFF. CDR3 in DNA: TGCGCCAGCAGCTTGGAGGTCGGAAAGGGGAATGAGCAGTTCTTC.

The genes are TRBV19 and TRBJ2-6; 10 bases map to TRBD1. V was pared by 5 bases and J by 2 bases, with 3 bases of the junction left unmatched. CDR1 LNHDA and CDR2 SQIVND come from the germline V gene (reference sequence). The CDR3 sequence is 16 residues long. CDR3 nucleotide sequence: TGTGCCAGTAGTGGGGGGACAGGGGCTGGGGCCAACGTCCTGACTTTC. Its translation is CASSGGTGAGANVLTF.

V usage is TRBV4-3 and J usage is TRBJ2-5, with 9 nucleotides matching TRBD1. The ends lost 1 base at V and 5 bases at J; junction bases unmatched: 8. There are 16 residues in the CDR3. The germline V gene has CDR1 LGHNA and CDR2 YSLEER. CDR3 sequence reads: CASSQGGTGGGETQYF. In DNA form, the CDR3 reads TGCGCCAGCAGCCAAGGGGGAACAGGGGGCGGGGAGACCCAGTACTTC.

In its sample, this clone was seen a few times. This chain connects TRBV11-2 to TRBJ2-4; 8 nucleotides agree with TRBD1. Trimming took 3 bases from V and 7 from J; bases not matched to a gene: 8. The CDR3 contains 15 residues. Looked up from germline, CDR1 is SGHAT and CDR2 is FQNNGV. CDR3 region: CASSFAGTGTNIQYF. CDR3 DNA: TGTGCCAGCAGCTTTGCCGGGACAGGTACCAACATTCAGTACTTC.

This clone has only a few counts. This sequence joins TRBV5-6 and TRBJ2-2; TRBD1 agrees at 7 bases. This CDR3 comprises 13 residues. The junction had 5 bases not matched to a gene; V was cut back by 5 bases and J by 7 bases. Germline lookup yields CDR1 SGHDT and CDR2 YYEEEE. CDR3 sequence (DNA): TGTGCCAGCAGGCCACAGGGGATCGGGGAGCTGTTTTTT. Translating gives CASRPQGIGELFF.